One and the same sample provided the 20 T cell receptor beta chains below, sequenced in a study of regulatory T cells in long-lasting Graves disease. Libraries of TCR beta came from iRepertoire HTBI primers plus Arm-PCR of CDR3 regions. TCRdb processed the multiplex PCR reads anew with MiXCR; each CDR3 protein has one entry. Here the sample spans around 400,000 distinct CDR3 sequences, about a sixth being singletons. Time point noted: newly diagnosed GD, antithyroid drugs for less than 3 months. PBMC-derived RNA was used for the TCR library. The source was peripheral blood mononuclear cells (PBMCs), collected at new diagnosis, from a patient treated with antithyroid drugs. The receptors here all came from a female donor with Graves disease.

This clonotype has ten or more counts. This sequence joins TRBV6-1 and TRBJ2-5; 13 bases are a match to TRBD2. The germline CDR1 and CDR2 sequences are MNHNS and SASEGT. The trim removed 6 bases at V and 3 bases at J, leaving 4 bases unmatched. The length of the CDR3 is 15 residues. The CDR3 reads CASRPGTSGKETQYF. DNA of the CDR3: TGTGCCAGCAGGCCCGGGACTAGCGGGAAAGAGACCCAGTACTTC.

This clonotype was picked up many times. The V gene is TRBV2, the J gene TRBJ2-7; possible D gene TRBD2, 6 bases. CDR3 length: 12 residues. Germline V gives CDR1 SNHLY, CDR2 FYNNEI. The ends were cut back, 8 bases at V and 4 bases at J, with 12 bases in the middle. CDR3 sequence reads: CASLLAGYEQYF. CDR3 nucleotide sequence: TGTGCCAGCCTACTAGCCGGGTACGAGCAGTACTTC.

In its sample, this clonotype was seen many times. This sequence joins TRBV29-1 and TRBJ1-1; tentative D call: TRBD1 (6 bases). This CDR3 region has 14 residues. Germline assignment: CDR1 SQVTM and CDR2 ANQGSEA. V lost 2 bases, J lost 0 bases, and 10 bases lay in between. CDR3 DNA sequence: TGCAGCGTTGAATGGGCAGGGGTGAACACTGAAGCTTTCTTT. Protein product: CSVEWAGVNTEAFF.

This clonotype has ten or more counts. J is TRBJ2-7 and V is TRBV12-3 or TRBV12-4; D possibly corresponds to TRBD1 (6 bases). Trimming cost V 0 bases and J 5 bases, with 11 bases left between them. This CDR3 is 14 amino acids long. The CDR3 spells CASSLAAGVDEQYF. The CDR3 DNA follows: TGTGCCAGCAGTTTAGCAGCAGGGGTGGACGAGCAGTACTTC.

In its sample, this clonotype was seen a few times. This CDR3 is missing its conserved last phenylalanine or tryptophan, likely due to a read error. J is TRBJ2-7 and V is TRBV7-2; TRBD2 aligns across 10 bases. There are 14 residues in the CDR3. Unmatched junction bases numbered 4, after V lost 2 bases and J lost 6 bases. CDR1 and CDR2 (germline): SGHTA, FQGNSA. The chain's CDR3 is CASSLLAGAGEQYL. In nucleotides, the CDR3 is TGTGCCAGCAGCTTACTAGCGGGAGCTGGCGAGCAGTACCTC.

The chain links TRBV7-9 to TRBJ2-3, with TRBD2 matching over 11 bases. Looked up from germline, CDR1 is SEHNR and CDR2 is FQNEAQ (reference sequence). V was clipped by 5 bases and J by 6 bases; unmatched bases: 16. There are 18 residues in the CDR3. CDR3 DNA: TGTGCCAGCAGCCATCTTATGGGGGGACTAGCGGCTTTGGATACGCAGTATTTT. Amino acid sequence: CASSHLMGGLAALDTQYF.

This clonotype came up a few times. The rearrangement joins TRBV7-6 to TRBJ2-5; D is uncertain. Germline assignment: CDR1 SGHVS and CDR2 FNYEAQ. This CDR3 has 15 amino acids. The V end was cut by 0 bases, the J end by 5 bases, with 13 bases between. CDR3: CASSLAGGAEETQYF. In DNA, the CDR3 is TGTGCCAGCAGCTTAGCGGGTGGTGCAGAGGAGACCCAGTACTTC.

CDR3 DNA: TGTGCCAGCAGCCAAAGTCCGAGCGGAGCAACTAATGAAAAACTGTTTTTT. Its translation: CASSQSPSGATNEKLFF. The chain carries TRBV4-2 and TRBJ1-4; D is undetermined. The CDR3 contains 17 residues. V was cut by 2 bases and J by 0 bases, with 13 bases left in between. The germline gives CDR1 LGHNA, CDR2 YNFKEQ.

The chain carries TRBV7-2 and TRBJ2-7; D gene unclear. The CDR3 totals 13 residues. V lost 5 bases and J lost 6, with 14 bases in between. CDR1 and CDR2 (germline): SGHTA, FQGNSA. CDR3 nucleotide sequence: TGTGCCAGCAGCCCCCGCTCAGGTGTCGAGCAGTACTTC. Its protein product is CASSPRSGVEQYF. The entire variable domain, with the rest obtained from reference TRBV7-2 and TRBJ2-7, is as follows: GAGVSQSPSNKVTEKGKDVELRCDPISGHTALYWYRQSLGQGLEFLIYFQGNSAPDKSGLPSDRFSAERTGGSVSTLTIQRTQQEDSAVYLCASSPRSGVEQYFGPGTRLTVT.

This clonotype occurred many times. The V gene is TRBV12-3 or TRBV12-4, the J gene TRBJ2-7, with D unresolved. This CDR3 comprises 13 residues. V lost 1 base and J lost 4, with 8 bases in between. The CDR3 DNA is TGTGCCAGCAGTTTAGTTCTCCGATACGAGCAGTACTTC. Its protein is CASSLVLRYEQYF.

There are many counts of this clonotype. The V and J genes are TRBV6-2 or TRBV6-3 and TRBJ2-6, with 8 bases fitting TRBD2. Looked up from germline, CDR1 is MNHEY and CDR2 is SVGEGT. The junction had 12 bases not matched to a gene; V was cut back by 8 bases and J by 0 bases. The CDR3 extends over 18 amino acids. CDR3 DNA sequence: TGTGCCAGCTCACCGGGAGGGTTCGCCCACTCTGGGGCCAACGTCCTGACTTTC. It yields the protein CASSPGGFAHSGANVLTF.

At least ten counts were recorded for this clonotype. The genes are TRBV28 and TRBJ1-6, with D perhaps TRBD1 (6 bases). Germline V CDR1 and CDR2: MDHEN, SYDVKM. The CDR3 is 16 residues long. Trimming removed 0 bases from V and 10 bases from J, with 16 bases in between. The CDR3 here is CASSLWVGGGISPLHF. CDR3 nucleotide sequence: TGTGCCAGCAGTTTATGGGTAGGGGGGGGAATATCACCCCTCCACTTT.

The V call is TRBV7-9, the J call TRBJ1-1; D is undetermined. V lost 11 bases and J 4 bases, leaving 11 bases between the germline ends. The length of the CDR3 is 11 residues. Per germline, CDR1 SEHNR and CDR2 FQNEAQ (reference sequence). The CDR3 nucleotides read TGTGCCTCGACCACGCCCACTGAAGCTTTCTTT. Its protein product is CASTTPTEAFF.

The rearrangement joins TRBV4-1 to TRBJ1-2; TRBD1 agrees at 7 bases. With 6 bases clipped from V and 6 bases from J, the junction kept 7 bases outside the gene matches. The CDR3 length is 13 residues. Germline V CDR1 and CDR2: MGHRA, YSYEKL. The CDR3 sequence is CASRSQGIDGYTF. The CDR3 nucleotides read TGCGCCAGCAGATCACAGGGGATCGATGGCTACACCTTC.

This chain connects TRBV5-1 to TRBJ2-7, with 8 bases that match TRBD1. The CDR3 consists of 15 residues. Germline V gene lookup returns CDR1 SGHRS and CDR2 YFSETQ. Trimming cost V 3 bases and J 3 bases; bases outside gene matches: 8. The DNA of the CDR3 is TGCGCCAGCAGCTCACGACAGGGGCCCCACTACGAGCAGTACTTC. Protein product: CASSSRQGPHYEQYF.

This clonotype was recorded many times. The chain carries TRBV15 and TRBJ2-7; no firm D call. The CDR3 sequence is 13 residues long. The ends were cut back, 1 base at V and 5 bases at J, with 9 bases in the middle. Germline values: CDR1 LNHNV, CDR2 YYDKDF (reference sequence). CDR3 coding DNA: TGTGCCACCAGCAGAGTCGGTAGAGACGAGCAGTACTTC. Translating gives CATSRVGRDEQYF.

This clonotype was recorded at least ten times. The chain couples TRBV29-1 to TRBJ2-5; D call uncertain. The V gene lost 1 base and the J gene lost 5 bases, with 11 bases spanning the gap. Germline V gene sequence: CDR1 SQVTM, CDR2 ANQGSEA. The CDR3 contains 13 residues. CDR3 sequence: CSVEVGSRETQYF. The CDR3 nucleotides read TGCAGCGTTGAAGTAGGGTCTAGGGAGACCCAGTACTTC.

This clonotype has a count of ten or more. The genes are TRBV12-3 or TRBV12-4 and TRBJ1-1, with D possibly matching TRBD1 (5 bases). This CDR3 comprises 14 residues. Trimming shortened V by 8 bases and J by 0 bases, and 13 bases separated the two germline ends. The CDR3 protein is CASQRGLLNTEAFF. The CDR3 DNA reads TGTGCCAGCCAACGGGGCCTCTTGAACACTGAAGCTTTCTTT.

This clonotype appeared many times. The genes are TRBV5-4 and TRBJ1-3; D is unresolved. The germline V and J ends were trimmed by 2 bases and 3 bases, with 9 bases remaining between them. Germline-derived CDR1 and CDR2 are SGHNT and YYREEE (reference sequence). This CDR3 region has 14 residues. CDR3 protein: CASSFEGVGNTIYF. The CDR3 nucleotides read TGTGCCAGCAGCTTCGAGGGAGTTGGAAACACCATATATTTT.

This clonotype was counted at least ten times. For the CDR3, the DNA is TGTGCCAGCAGTCGAGGCTTGCAACAGGGACCTTGGGAGCCCCAGCATTTT. This gives the protein CASSRGLQQGPWEPQHF. The chain combines TRBV6-1 with TRBJ1-5; TRBD1 is a possible D gene (6 bases). Per germline, CDR1 MNHNS and CDR2 SASEGT. The CDR3 is made up of 17 amino acids. Trimming took 5 bases from V and 8 from J, leaving 25 bases between them.